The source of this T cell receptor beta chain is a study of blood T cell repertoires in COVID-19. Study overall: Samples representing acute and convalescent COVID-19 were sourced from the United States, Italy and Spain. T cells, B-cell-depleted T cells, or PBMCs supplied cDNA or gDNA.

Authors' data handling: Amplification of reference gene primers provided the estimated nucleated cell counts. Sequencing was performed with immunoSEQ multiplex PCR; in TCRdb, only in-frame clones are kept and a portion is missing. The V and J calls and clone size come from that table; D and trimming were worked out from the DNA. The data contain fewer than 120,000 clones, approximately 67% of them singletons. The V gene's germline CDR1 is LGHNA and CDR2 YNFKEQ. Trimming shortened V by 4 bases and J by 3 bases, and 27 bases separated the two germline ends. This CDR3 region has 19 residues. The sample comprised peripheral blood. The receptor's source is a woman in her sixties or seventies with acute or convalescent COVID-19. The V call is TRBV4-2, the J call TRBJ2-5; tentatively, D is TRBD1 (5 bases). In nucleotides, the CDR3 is TGTGCCAGCAGCCCACAAGGTTGGGGCAGGAACAGTAAAAAAGAGACCCAGTACTTC. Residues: CASSPQGWGRNSKKETQYF.